This T cell receptor (beta chain) was sequenced for a study of response to subunit inactivated influenza vaccine. The CDR3 runs 13 residues. Losses at the gene ends were 3 bases for V and 3 bases for J; bases not matched to a gene: 5. CDR1 and CDR2 from the germline V gene are DFQATT and SNEGSKA (reference sequence). Remarks on this clonotype: Antigen specificity is unknown.

TCRdb independently ran MiXCR on the RT-PCR reads; one entry per CDR3 protein. Seen here are 800,000 or so distinct CDR3 sequences, roughly 20% observed once, and the top ten hold 9.5% to 13%. Study-wide points: The study's authors posited that every seasonal influenza vaccination enlists few new T cells.

This clonotype originated in a man aged 45-60 years who received an inactivated influenza vaccine. This specimen consisted of PBMCs from blood, obtained 4 to 6 days after vaccination. This chain joins TRBV20-1 and TRBJ2-7, with 7 bases fitting TRBD2. Here the CDR3 reads CSASPGTIYEQYF. CDR3 DNA sequence: TGCAGTGCTAGCCCAGGGACTATCTACGAGCAGTACTTC.